The present T cell receptor beta chain was sequenced within a study of T cell repertoires in cytomegalovirus infection. Background on the study: Matching HLA type and CMV infection were both indicated by public TCR beta signatures. General study findings and limits: Ex vivo responses were dominated by HLA-C-restricted CMV-specific TCR beta clonotypes. Public TCR beta family frequency separated CMV-and-HLA carriers, including in an independent cohort.

This clonotype was picked up many times. As yet, its antigen is unknown. V shed 2 bases and J shed 7 bases, with 8 bases lying between them. The CDR3 is 12 amino acids. TCRdb re-analysed the reads in MiXCR, keeping a single row per CDR3 protein. The data contain around 210,000 distinct CDR3 sequences, roughly 6.5% of them singletons. The J gene is TRBJ1-1, the V gene TRBV12-3 or TRBV12-4; D is unresolved. This sequence originates from a human donor in good health (CMV status not recorded). Some clones in this sample may be carry-over from other donors' samples. The sequencing sample was made of PBMCs. The chain's CDR3 is CASSLKGIEAFF. In DNA, the CDR3 is TGTGCCAGCAGTTTAAAAGGGATTGAAGCTTTCTTT.